Below are 17 T cell receptor beta chains sequenced from a single sample in a study of metastatic and nonmetastatic thyroid tumors. With MiXCR, TCRdb reprocessed the PCR reads. The sample records approximately 16,000 clones, about 26% being singletons. None of the patients had undergone any treatment ahead of thyroid surgery. Sequencing was carried out using blood. Receptor source: a male donor with papillary thyroid cancer or a benign thyroid nodule (not recorded which). Some clones in this sample may be carry-over from other donors' samples.

The rearrangement joins TRBV18 to TRBJ2-1; 9 bases align to TRBD2. Germline-derived CDR1 and CDR2 are KGHSH and LQKENI. This CDR3 has 16 amino acids. V was pared by 3 bases and J by 3 bases, with 6 bases of the junction left unmatched. CDR3 DNA sequence: TGTGCCAGCTCACCGGGCGGGGGGGCCCTCTACAATGAGCAGTTCTTC. Protein product: CASSPGGGALYNEQFF.

This clone is judged medium-sized. The chain joins TRBV19 to TRBJ1-1; 9 bases agree with TRBD1. The CDR3 has 15 amino acids. CDR1 and CDR2 from the germline V gene are LNHDA and SQIVND (reference sequence). The ends lost 8 bases at V and 1 base at J; junction bases unmatched: 8. Here the CDR3 DNA reads TGTGCCAGTGCAAACAGGGGGCGAGAGAACACTGAAGCTTTCTTT. As protein: CASANRGRENTEAFF.

This clone is medium-sized by share. The chain joins TRBV7-9 to TRBJ2-7; a possible D gene is TRBD2 (6 bases). The V and J ends lost 5 bases and 2 bases respectively, with 22 bases between them. Germline CDR1 SEHNR, CDR2 FQNEAQ (reference sequence). The CDR3 has 17 residues. The CDR3 DNA follows: TGTGCCAGCAGCCCGCTAGATGGTAGCGGAGCTACCTACGAGCAGTACTTC. It yields the protein CASSPLDGSGATYEQYF.

By frequency in the sample, this clone is medium-sized (0.01 to 0.1%). The chain has TRBV20-1 and TRBJ2-1; D gene unclear. Trimming took 0 bases from V and 3 from J, leaving 12 bases between them. Germline lookup yields CDR1 DFQATT and CDR2 SNEGSKA (reference sequence). The CDR3 runs 15 residues. The CDR3 DNA is TGCAGTGCTAGAGATGTAGGCAAGGACTACAATGAGCAGTTCTTC. The encoded protein is CSARDVGKDYNEQFF.

There are many counts of this clone. The rearrangement uses TRBV6-5 and TRBJ1-1, with D tentatively TRBD1 (6 bases). This CDR3 is 18 amino acids long. From germline, CDR1 is MNHEY and CDR2 SVGAGI. Deletions cut 5 bases from V and 0 bases from J, with 22 bases between. The CDR3 loop reads CASSLTGPGALMNTEAFF. The CDR3 DNA sequence: TGTGCCAGCAGTCTTACCGGGCCGGGGGCCCTAATGAACACTGAAGCTTTCTTT.

By sample share, this clone is medium-sized. V and J are TRBV5-1 and TRBJ2-7, with 10 bases aligning to TRBD2. The CDR3 is 14 residues long. V dropped 1 base and J dropped 7; count of bases not matched to a gene: 5. Germline V CDR1 and CDR2: SGHRS, YFSETQ. The CDR3 bases are TGCGCCAGCAGCTTGTCTAGCGGGGGCTTAGAGCAGTACTTC. The encoded protein is CASSLSSGGLEQYF. Looking up the rest from reference TRBV5-1 and TRBJ2-7 gives the full variable domain: KAGVTQTPRYLIKTRGQQVTLSCSPISGHRSVSWYQQTPGQGLQFLFEYFSETQRNKGNFPGRFSGRQFSNSRSEMNVSTLELGDSALYLCASSLSSGGLEQYFGPGTRLTVT.

This clone was recorded only once. The gene calls are TRBV5-1 and TRBJ1-1, with TRBD1 as a possible D gene (6 bases). Germline values: CDR1 SGHRS, CDR2 YFSETQ. This CDR3 comprises 14 residues. Trimming shortened V by 2 bases and J by 4 bases, and 12 bases separated the two germline ends. The CDR3 reads CASSFTTGSTEAFF. DNA of the CDR3: TGCGCCAGCAGCTTTACTACAGGGTCCACTGAAGCTTTCTTT.

This clone qualifies as medium-sized. The chain uses TRBV6-2 or TRBV6-3 and TRBJ2-7; possible D gene TRBD1, 5 bases. Germline V CDR1 and CDR2: MNHEY, SVGEGT. The CDR3 sequence is 15 residues long. V lost 7 bases and J 0 bases, leaving 16 bases between the germline ends. For the CDR3, the DNA is TGTGCCAGCACTACATCGATAGACAGCTCCTACGAGCAGTACTTC. Its protein is CASTTSIDSSYEQYF.

This clone was observed at least ten times. The chain's CDR3 is CATGQGIYEKLFF. In DNA form, the CDR3 reads TGTGCCACGGGACAGGGGATATATGAAAAACTGTTTTTT. The rearrangement uses TRBV28 and TRBJ1-4, with 10 bases matching TRBD1. Germline CDR1 MDHEN, CDR2 SYDVKM. Germline trimming cut 10 bases from V and 6 bases from J; bases unmatched to any gene: 5. There are 13 residues in the CDR3.

This clone was recorded at least ten times. The chain has TRBV20-1 and TRBJ2-5, with D possibly being TRBD1 (6 bases). Germline-derived CDR1 and CDR2 are DFQATT and SNEGSKA (reference sequence). Deletions cut 0 bases from V and 2 bases from J, with 13 bases between. This CDR3 is built from 15 residues. CDR3 nucleotides: TGCAGTGCTAGAGATCTTAGACAGGCTCAAGAGACCCAGTACTTC. The encoded protein is CSARDLRQAQETQYF.

This clone was counted between two and nine times. The J gene is TRBJ2-4, the V gene TRBV25-1; 9 bases match TRBD2. Germline lookup yields CDR1 MGHDK and CDR2 SYGVNS. CDR3 size: 14 residues. With V trimmed by 5 bases and J by 1 base, 0 bases remained unmatched. DNA of the CDR3: TGTGCCAGCAGTAGCGGGGGGGCCAAAAACATTCAGTACTTC. This encodes CASSSGGAKNIQYF.

The table lists this clone with many counts. The V call is TRBV24-1, the J call TRBJ1-2; 9 nucleotides align to TRBD1. This CDR3 contains 14 residues. V trimming: 4 bases; J trimming: 8 bases; junction bases outside the gene matches: 7. Germline V gene data show CDR1 as KGHDR and CDR2 as SFDVKD. The CDR3 loop is CATSDPTGGEGYTF. CDR3 in DNA: TGTGCCACCAGTGACCCGACAGGGGGAGAGGGCTACACCTTC.

Many counts were recorded for this clone. The chain combines TRBV3-1 with TRBJ1-3; no reliable D call. V lost 1 base to trimming and J lost 2 bases, with 9 bases between them. Germline-derived CDR1 and CDR2 are LGHDT and YNNKEL (reference sequence). The CDR3 is 15 residues long. Here the CDR3 DNA reads TGTGCCAGCAGCCAAGCCGGGGAAACTGGAAACACCATATATTTT. This codes for CASSQAGETGNTIYF.

Within the sample, this clone is medium-sized. CDR3 bases: TGTGCCAGCAGTGAATACAGGGGCCAGCAGTACTTC. Amino acid sequence: CASSEYRGQQYF. The chain combines TRBV6-2 or TRBV6-3 with TRBJ2-7, with 7 bases that match TRBD1. Germline CDR1 reads MNHEY; CDR2 reads SVGEGT. V lost 5 bases and J lost 8; bases outside the gene matches: 6. The CDR3 extends over 12 amino acids.

The chain links TRBV7-9 to TRBJ2-7, with 7 bases fitting TRBD1. The CDR3 consists of 13 residues. CDR1 and CDR2 from the germline V gene are SEHNR and FQNEAQ (reference sequence). V dropped 5 bases and J dropped 4; count of bases not matched to a gene: 5. The CDR3 spells CASSRQGQYEQYF. The CDR3 region has the DNA TGTGCCAGCAGCCGACAGGGCCAATACGAGCAGTACTTC.

This clone came up many times. CDR3 coding DNA: TGCAGTGCTAGGACGGGGTCCAAAAACATTCAGTACTTC. It specifies CSARTGSKNIQYF. This rearrangement joins TRBV20-1 to TRBJ2-4, with D possibly TRBD2 on 5 matching bases. The V end lost 3 bases, the J end lost 2 bases, and 8 bases lay between the germline ends. This CDR3 contains 13 residues. Germline V gene data show CDR1 as DFQATT and CDR2 as SNEGSKA (reference sequence).

As for this clone: One end of the junction fails to match germline, which may point to a read error. The chain employs TRBV19 and TRBJ2-1, with 10 bases fitting TRBD2. The CDR3 consists of 18 residues. Germline loops: CDR1 LNHDA, CDR2 SQIVND (reference sequence). The CDR3 coding sequence is TGTGCCAGTAGTATAGCCAGCGGGGGGGCCGGAGTCTACAATGATCAGTTCTTC. Protein sequence: CASSIASGGAGVYNDQFF.